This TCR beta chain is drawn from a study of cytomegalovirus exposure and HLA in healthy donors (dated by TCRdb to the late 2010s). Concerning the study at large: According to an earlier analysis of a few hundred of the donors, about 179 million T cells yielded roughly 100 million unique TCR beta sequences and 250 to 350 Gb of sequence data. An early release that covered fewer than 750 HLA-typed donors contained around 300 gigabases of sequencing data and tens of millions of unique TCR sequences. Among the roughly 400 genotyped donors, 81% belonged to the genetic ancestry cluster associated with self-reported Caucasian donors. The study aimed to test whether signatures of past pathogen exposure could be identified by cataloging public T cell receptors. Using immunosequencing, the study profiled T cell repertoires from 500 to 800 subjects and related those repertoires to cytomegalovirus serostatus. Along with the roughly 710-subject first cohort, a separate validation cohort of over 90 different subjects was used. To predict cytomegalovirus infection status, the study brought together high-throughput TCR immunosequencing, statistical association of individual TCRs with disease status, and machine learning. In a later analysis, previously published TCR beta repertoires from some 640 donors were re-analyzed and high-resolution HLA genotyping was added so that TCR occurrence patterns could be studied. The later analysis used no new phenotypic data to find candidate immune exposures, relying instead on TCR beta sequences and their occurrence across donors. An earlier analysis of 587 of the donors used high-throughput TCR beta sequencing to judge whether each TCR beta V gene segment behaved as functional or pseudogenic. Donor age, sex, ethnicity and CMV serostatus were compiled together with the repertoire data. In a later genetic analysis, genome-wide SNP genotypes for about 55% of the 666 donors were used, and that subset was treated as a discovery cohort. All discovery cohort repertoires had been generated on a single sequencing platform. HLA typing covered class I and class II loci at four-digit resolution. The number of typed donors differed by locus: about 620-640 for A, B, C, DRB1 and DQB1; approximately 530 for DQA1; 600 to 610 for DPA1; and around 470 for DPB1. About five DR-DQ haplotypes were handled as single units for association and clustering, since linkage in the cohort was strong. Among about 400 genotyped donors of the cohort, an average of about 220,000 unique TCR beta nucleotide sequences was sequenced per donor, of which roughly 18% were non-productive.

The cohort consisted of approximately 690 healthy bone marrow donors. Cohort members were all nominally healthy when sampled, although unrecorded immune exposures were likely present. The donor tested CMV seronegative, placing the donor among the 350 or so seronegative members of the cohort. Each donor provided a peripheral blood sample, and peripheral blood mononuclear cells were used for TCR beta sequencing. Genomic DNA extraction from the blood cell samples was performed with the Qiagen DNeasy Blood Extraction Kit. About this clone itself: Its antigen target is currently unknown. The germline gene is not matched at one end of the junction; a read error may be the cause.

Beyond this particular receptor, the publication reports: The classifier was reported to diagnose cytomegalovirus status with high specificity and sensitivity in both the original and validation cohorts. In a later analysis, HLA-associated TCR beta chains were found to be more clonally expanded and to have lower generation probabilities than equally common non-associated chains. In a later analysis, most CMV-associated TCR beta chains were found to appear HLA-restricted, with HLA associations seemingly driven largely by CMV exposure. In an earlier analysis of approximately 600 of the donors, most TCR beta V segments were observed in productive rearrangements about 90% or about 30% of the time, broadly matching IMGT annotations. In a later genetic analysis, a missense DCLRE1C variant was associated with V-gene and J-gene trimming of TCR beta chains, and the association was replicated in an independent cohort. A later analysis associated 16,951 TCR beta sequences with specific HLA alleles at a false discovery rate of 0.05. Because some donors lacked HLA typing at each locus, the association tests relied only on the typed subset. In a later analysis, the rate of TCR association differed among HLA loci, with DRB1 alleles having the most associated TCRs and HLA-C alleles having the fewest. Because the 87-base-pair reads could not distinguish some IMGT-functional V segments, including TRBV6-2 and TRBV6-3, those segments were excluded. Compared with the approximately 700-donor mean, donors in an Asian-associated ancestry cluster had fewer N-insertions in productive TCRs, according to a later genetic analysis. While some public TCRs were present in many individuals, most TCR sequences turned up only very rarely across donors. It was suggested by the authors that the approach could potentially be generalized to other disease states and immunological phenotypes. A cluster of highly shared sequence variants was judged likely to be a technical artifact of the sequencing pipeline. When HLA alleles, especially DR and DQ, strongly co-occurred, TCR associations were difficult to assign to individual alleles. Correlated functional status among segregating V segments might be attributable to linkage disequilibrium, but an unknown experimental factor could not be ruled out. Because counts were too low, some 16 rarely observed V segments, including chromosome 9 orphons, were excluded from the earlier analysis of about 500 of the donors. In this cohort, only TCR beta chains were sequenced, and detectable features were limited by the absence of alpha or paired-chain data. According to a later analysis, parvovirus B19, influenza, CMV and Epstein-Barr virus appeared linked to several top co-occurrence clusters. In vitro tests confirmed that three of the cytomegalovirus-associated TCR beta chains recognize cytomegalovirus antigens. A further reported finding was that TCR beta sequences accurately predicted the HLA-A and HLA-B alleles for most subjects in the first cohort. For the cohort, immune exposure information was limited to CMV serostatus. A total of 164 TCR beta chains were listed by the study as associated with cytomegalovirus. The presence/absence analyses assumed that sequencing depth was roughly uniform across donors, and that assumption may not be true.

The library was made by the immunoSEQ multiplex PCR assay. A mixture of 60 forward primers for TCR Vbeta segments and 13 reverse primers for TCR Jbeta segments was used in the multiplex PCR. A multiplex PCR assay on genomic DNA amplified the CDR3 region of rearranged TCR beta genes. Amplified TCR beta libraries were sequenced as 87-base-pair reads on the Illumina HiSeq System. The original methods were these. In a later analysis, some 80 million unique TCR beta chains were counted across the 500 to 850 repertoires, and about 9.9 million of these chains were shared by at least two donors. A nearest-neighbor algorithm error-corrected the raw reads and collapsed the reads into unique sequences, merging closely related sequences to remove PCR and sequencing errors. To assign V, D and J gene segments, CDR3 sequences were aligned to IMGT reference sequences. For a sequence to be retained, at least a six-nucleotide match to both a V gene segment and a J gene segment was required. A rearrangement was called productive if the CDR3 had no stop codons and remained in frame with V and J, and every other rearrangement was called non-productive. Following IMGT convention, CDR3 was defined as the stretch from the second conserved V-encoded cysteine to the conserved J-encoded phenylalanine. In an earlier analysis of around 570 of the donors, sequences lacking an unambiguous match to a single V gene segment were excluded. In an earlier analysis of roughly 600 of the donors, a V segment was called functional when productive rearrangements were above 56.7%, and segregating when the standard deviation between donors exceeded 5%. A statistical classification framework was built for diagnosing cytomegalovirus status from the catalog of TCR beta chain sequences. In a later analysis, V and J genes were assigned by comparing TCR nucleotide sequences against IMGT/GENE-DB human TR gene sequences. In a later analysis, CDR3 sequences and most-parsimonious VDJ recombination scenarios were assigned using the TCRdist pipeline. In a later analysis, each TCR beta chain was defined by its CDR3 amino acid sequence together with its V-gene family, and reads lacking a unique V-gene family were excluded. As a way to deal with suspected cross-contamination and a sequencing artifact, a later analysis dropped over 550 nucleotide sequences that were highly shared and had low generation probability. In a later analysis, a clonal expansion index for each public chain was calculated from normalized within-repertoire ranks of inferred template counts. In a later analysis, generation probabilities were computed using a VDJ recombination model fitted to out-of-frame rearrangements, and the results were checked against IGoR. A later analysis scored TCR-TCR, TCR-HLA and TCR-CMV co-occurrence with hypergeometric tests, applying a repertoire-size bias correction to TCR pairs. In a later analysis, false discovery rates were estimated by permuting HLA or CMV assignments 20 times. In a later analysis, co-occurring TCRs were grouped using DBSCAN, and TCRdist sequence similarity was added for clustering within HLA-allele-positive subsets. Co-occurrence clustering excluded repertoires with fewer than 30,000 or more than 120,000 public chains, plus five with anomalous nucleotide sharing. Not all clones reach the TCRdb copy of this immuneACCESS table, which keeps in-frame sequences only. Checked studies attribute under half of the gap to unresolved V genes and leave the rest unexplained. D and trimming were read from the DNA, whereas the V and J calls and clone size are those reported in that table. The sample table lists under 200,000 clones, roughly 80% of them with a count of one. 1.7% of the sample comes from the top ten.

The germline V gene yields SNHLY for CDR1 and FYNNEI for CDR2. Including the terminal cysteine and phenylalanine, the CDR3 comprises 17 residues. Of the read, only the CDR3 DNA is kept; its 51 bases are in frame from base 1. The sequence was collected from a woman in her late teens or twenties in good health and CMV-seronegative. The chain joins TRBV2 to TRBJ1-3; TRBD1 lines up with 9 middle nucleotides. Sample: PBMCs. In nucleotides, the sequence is TGTGCCAGCAGTGAGTTAGGGACAGGGACCTCTGGAAACGCCATATATTTT. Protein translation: CASSELGTGTSGNAIYF.